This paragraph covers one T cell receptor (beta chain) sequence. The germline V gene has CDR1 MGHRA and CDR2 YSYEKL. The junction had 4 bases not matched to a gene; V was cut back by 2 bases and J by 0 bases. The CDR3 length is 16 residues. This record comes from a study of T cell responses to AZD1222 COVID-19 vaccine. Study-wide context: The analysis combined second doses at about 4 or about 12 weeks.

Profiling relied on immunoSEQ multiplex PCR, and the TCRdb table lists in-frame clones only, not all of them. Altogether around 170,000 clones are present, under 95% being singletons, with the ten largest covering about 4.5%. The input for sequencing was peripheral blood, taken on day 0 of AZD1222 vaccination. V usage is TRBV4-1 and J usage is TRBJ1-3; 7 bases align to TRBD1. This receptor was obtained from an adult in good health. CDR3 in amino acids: CASSQSGGYSGNTIYF. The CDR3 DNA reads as TGCGCCAGCAGCCAATCAGGGGGATACTCTGGAAACACCATATATTTT.